This T cell receptor (beta chain) was identified in a study of PD-1 blockade in mismatch repair-deficient tumors. Sequencing used immunoSEQ multiplex PCR; TCRdb keeps in-frame clones, though not all of them. This sample yields about 9,100 clones, of which about 85% are seen a single time; approximately 0.97% belongs to the top ten. From germline, CDR1 is KGHSH and CDR2 LQKENI. Trimming took 6 bases from V and 1 from J, leaving 18 bases between them. The CDR3 length is 16 residues. The TCR comes from an adult with mismatch repair-deficient cancer. Sample: PBMCs, taken around 46 weeks after starting pembrolizumab. V usage is TRBV18 and J usage is TRBJ2-5; D is perhaps TRBD1 (6 bases). The CDR3 sequence is CASSRLGADLQETQYF. The CDR3 DNA follows: TGTGCCAGCTCTCGCTTGGGGGCTGACCTCCAAGAGACCCAGTACTTC.